This T cell receptor beta chain emerged from a study of T cell repertoires in cytomegalovirus infection. On the study more broadly: Public TCR beta signatures marked donors with CMV infection and the matching HLA. Study results and caveats: The response measured ex vivo was dominated by TCR beta clonotypes (HLA-C-restricted and CMV-specific). Carriers of CMV plus the relevant HLA were identified by cumulative public TCR beta family frequency.

TCRdb passed the reads through MiXCR, listing each CDR3 protein once. The top ten hold about 22% of the sample, which has fewer than 85,000 distinct CDR3 sequences, around 3.8% seen once. V lost 5 bases and J 7 bases, leaving 8 bases between the germline ends. CDR3 size: 11 residues. The germline CDR1 and CDR2 sequences are SGHTA and FQGNSA. A word on this clonotype: The antigen remains undetermined.

This receptor was obtained from a human donor in good health (CMV status not recorded). Some clones in this sample may be carry-over from other donors' samples. V usage is TRBV7-2 and J usage is TRBJ2-5, with D perhaps matching TRBD1 (5 bases). Sequenced material: PBMCs. Here the CDR3 DNA reads TGTGCCAGCAGCCAGGGTTCGACCCAGTACTTC. Translating gives CASSQGSTQYF.